Following are 17 T cell receptor beta chains from one sample sequenced in a study of cytomegalovirus exposure and HLA in healthy donors. With 60 Vbeta and 13 Jbeta primers, the PCR was carried out. Clones were sequenced by immunoSEQ multiplex PCR, and TCRdb holds only the in-frame ones, with some missing. The sample contains some 150,000 clones, around 76% of which appear only once. The source material was PBMCs. These receptors came from a male donor in good health and CMV-seronegative.

The V gene is TRBV5-1, the J gene TRBJ1-1; D unclear. The CDR3 is 12 amino acids. Trimming took off 5 bases at V and 8 bases at J, with 13 bases between the two ends. Germline loops: CDR1 SGHRS, CDR2 YFSETQ. This CDR3 reads CASSSGRSEAFF. The CDR3 region has the DNA TGCGCCAGCAGTTCCGGGAGGTCGGAAGCTTTCTTT.

The chain recombines TRBV2 with TRBJ2-7; 9 nucleotides agree with TRBD1. This CDR3 contains 15 residues. Unmatched junction bases numbered 10, after V lost 7 bases and J lost 3 bases. CDR1 SNHLY and CDR2 FYNNEI come from the germline V gene. CDR3 nucleotides: TGTGCCAGCACCTCACCGGGACAGGGTAACTACGAGCAGTACTTC. It encodes CASTSPGQGNYEQYF.

The chain recombines TRBV9 with TRBJ1-2, with D perhaps TRBD1 (6 bases). The ends were cut back, 3 bases at V and 4 bases at J, with 16 bases in the middle. The germline CDR1 and CDR2 sequences are SGDLS and YYNGEE. The CDR3 runs to 15 residues. The CDR3 reads CASSAGGGPRYGYTF. The CDR3 DNA reads TGTGCCAGCAGCGCCGGGGGGGGCCCACGCTATGGCTACACCTTC.

The rearrangement links TRBV9 to TRBJ1-2; 7 bases are shared with TRBD1. Per the germline V gene, CDR1 is SGDLS and CDR2 is YYNGEE. V lost 4 bases, J lost 5 bases, and 11 bases stayed unmatched. This CDR3 contains 15 residues. The CDR3 DNA sequence: TGTGCCAGCAGCCTCCTCCCTAGCAGGGGGTATGGCTACACCTTC. It encodes CASSLLPSRGYGYTF. The variable domain in full, completed from reference TRBV9 and TRBJ1-2, reads DSGVTQTPKHLITATGQRVTLRCSPRSGDLSVYWYQQSLDQGLQFLIQYYNGEERAKGNILERFSAQQFPDLHSELNLSSLELGDSALYFCASSLLPSRGYGYTFGSGTRLTVV.

The J gene is TRBJ2-7, the V gene TRBV19; no clear D. CDR1 and CDR2 (germline): LNHDA, SQIVND (reference sequence). CDR3 length equals 13 residues. V was shortened by 3 bases and J by 0 bases, with 6 bases between the two germline ends. DNA for the CDR3: TGTGCCAGTAGTATGGCAACCTCCTACGAGCAGTACTTC. It translates to CASSMATSYEQYF.

This clone was seen a handful of times. The chain employs TRBV27 and TRBJ1-1; D gene unclear. The length of the CDR3 is 15 residues. The germline CDR1 and CDR2 sequences are MNHEY and SMNVEV (reference sequence). Trimming took off 10 bases at V and 0 bases at J, with 18 bases between the two ends. The CDR3 is CATFREGKMNTEAFF. DNA for the CDR3: TGTGCCACCTTTAGGGAGGGAAAGATGAACACTGAAGCTTTCTTT.

This clone is judged medium-sized. This sequence joins TRBV6-1 and TRBJ2-1; weak D call: TRBD2 (5 bases). Per the germline V gene, CDR1 is MNHNS and CDR2 is SASEGT. The CDR3 loop spans 15 amino acids. Trimming stripped 5 bases from V and 0 bases from J, with 11 bases between. The CDR3 nucleotides read TGTGCCAGCAGTCCGGAGGCTGCCTCCTACAATGAGCAGTTCTTC. It specifies CASSPEAASYNEQFF.

This chain uses TRBV6-5 with TRBJ2-3; the match to TRBD2 covers 8 bases. Germline trimming cut 9 bases from V and 2 bases from J; bases unmatched to any gene: 10. The germline V gene encodes CDR1 MNHEY and CDR2 SVGAGI. The length of the CDR3 is 15 residues. For the CDR3, the DNA is TGTGCCAGTATGGGAACTAGCGGTCCCACAGATACGCAGTATTTT. Amino acid sequence: CASMGTSGPTDTQYF.

CDR3 in amino acids: CASSYDRGDGYTF. CDR3 bases: TGTGCCAGCAGTTACGACAGGGGGGATGGCTACACCTTC. V and J are TRBV6-6 and TRBJ1-2; TRBD1 matches at 9 bases. CDR3 size: 13 residues. With V trimmed by 2 bases and J by 6 bases, 1 base remained unmatched. CDR1 is MNHNY, CDR2 SVGAGI, per germline (reference sequence).

This rearrangement joins TRBV2 to TRBJ2-7; 7 nucleotides line up with TRBD1. The CDR3 is 15 residues long. Germline lookup yields CDR1 SNHLY and CDR2 FYNNEI. J was trimmed by 3 bases and V by 6 bases; bases with no gene match: 11. Here the CDR3 DNA reads TGTGCCAGCAGCGAGCCGGGACAGCGTCTCTACGAGCAGTACTTC. It codes for CASSEPGQRLYEQYF.

This chain joins TRBV25-1 and TRBJ1-1; D gene uncertain. Germline loops: CDR1 MGHDK, CDR2 SYGVNS. Trimming pared 1 base from V and 4 bases from J, leaving 10 bases between. The CDR3 is 14 residues long. For the CDR3, the DNA is TGTGCCAGCAGTGAATTTGGGAGTGGCACTGAAGCTTTCTTT. Translation gives CASSEFGSGTEAFF.

The chain couples TRBV4-3 to TRBJ2-7; D gene ambiguous. The germline gives CDR1 LGHNA, CDR2 YSLEER. This CDR3 is 15 amino acids long. V was clipped by 1 base and J by 5 bases, with 15 bases between them. CDR3 amino acids: CASSQAGTIMDEQYF. The DNA of the CDR3 is TGCGCCAGCAGCCAAGCAGGCACGATAATGGACGAGCAGTACTTC.

This rearrangement joins TRBV30 to TRBJ1-3; D gene unclear. The germline V gene has CDR1 GTSNPN and CDR2 SVGIG (reference sequence). The CDR3 is 12 amino acids. Trimming removed 1 base at V and 7 bases at J, with 8 bases between. The CDR3 reads CAWSAQRNTIYF. For the CDR3, the DNA is TGTGCCTGGAGTGCCCAGCGGAACACCATATATTTT.

This sequence joins TRBV11-3 and TRBJ2-6; 10 nucleotides align to TRBD1. After removal of 5 bases from V and 0 bases from J, the junction contained 4 bases not matched to a gene. The CDR3 is 17 amino acids. Germline loops: CDR1 SGHNT, CDR2 YENEEA. DNA of the CDR3: TGTGCCAGCAGCGACCGGACAGGGGGCTCTGGGGCCAACGTCCTGACTTTC. Protein product: CASSDRTGGSGANVLTF.

The genes are TRBV15 and TRBJ2-6; D gene uncertain. The germline V and J ends were trimmed by 0 bases and 4 bases, with 10 bases remaining between them. Germline V lookup: CDR1 LNHNV, CDR2 YYDKDF (reference sequence). This CDR3 is built from 16 residues. The CDR3 DNA reads TGTGCCACCAGCAGAGATTTTAGTACCGGGGCCAACGTCCTGACTTTC. Its protein is CATSRDFSTGANVLTF.

In this sample, this clone turned up a few times. The genes are TRBV7-9 and TRBJ2-7; D is unresolved. The CDR3 has 13 amino acids. Trimming stripped 3 bases from V and 2 bases from J, with 8 bases between. Per the germline V gene, CDR1 is SEHNR and CDR2 is FQNEAQ (reference sequence). CDR3 DNA sequence: TGTGCCAGCAGCTTTCTCAGCGCCTACGAGCAGTACTTC. This translates into CASSFLSAYEQYF.

The rearrangement joins TRBV6-5 to TRBJ2-7; 11 bases line up with TRBD1. V lost 6 bases, J lost 2 bases, and 6 bases stayed unmatched. The germline V gene encodes CDR1 MNHEY and CDR2 SVGAGI. The CDR3 has 15 amino acids. As DNA, the CDR3 is TGTGCCAGCAGGGAGGACAGGGGGCATACCTACGAGCAGTACTTC. Its translation is CASREDRGHTYEQYF.